Reported below is one TCR beta chain. The antigen is undetermined. Trimming took 0 bases from V and 1 from J, leaving 16 bases between them. This CDR3 region has 17 residues. Germline CDR1 and CDR2: LGHNT and FRNRAP. Generated by immunoSEQ multiplex PCR, the TCRdb table keeps only in-frame clones and is missing some. Of approximately 9,700 clones listed, 72% were seen once; the top ten hold about 15%. The sample belongs to a study of tumor-infiltrating lymphocytes in localized non-small cell lung cancer. Study findings and constraints: TCRbeta sequencing showed higher T cell infiltration in tumors than uninvolved lung.

V usage is TRBV12-5 and J usage is TRBJ2-7, with a tentative D call TRBD1 (6 bases). The sample consisted of lung tumor tissue. This TCR was recovered from a human donor with non-small cell lung cancer. CDR3 residues: CASGLVHRVRGSYEQYF. CDR3 DNA sequence: TGTGCTAGTGGTTTGGTACATAGGGTCAGGGGTTCCTACGAGCAGTACTTC.